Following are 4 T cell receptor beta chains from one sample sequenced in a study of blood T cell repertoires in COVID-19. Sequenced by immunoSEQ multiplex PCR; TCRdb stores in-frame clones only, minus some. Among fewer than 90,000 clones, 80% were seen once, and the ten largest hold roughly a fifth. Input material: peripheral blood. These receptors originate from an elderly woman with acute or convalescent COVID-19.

The CDR3 coding sequence is TGCGCCAGCAGCTTGGCCGGTGAACCCTACAATGAGCAGTTCTTC. Its translation is CASSLAGEPYNEQFF. The chain links TRBV5-1 to TRBJ2-1, with no clear D. CDR3 length: 15 amino acids. Germline V gene data show CDR1 as SGHRS and CDR2 as YFSETQ. Trimming took off 0 bases at V and 2 bases at J, with 9 bases between the two ends.

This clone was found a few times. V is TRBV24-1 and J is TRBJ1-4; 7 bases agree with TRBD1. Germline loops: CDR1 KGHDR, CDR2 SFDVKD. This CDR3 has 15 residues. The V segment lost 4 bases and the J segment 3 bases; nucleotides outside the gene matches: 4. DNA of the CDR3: TGTGCCACCAGTGACCCCGGGACAGCTAATGAAAAACTGTTTTTT. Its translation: CATSDPGTANEKLFF.

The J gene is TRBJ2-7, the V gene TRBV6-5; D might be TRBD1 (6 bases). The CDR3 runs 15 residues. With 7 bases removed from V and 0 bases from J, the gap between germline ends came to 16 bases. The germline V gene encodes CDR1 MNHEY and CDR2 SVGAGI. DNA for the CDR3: TGTGCCAGCAAGTACGTAACAGGGAACTCCTACGAGCAGTACTTC. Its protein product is CASKYVTGNSYEQYF.

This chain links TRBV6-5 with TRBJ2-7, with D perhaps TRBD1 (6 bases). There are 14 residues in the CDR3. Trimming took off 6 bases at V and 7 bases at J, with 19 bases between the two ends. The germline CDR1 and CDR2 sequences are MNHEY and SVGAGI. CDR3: CASSQGGNSGEQYF. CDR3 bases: TGTGCCAGCAGCCAAGGGGGAAACTCGGGAGAGCAGTACTTC.